This TCR beta chain was recorded in a study of blood T cell repertoires in COVID-19. Study at large: Some COVID-19 samples were acute and others convalescent; all came from the United States, Italy and Spain. Sources were T cells, B-cell-depleted T cells, or PBMCs; the material itself was cDNA or gDNA.

Germline V gives CDR1 SGHTA, CDR2 FQGTGA. Germline trimming cut 5 bases from V and 5 bases from J; bases unmatched to any gene: 8. The CDR3 length is 14 residues. This clone was observed a few times. The protocol was immunoSEQ multiplex PCR, while the TCRdb copy is restricted to in-frame clones and leaves out a portion. This repertoire shows roughly 130,000 clones, around 88% found once; its top ten account for roughly 2.2%. Participant reports of clinical history set cohort assignment. Donors of Cohort 3 who recovered were those that had two negative PCRs, clearance, or symptom resolution. This receptor was identified in a woman in her fifties or sixties who had recovered from COVID-19. The gene calls are TRBV7-3 and TRBJ2-5; TRBD1 aligns across 7 bases. Sample: PBMCs or T cells enriched from blood (not recorded which). This CDR3 reads CASSATGVGETQYF. In DNA form, the CDR3 reads TGTGCCAGCAGCGCCACAGGGGTAGGGGAGACCCAGTACTTC.